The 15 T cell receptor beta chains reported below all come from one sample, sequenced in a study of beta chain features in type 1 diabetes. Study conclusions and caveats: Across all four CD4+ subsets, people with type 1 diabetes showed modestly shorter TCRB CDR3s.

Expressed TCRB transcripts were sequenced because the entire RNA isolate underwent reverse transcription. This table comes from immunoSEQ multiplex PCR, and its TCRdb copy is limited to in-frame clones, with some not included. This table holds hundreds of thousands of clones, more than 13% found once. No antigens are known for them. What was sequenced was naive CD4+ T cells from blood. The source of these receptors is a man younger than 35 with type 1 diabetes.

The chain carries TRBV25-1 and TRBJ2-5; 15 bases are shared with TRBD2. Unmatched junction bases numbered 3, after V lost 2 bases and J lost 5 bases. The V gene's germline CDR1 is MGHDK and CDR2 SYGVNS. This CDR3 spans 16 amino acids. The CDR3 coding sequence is TGTGCCAGCAGTGAAGGGACTAGCGGGAGGTCGGAGACCCAGTACTTC. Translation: CASSEGTSGRSETQYF.

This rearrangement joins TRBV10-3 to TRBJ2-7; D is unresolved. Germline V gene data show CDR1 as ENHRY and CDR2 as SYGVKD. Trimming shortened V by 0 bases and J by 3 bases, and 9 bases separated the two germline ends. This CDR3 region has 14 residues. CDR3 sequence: CAISESQTNYEQYF. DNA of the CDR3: TGTGCCATCAGTGAGTCTCAGACAAACTACGAGCAGTACTTC.

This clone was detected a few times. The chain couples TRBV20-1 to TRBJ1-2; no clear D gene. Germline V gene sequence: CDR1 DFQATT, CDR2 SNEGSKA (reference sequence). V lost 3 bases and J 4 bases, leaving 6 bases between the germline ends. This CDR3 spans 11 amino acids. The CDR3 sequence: CSASIAYGYTF. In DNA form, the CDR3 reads TGCAGTGCTAGTATAGCCTATGGCTACACCTTC.

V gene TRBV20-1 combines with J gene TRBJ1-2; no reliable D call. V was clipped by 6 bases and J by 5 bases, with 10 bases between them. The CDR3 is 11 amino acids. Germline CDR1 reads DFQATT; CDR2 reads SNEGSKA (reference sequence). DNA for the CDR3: TGCAGTGCCCCGGGAGTATATGGCTACACCTTC. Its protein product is CSAPGVYGYTF.

CDR3 DNA: TGTGCCATCGGGACAGCGAGTTATCAGCCCCAGCATTTT. Translating gives CAIGTASYQPQHF. This rearrangement joins TRBV10-3 to TRBJ1-5; 7 bases align to TRBD1. This CDR3 is built from 13 residues. The V and J ends lost 8 bases and 5 bases, in that order; junction bases with no gene match: 6. Looked up from germline, CDR1 is ENHRY and CDR2 is SYGVKD.

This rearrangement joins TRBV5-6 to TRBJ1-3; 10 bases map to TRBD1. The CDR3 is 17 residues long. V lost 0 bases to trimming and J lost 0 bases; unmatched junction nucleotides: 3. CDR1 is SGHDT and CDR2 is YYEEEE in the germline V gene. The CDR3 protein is CASSLGQGANSGNTIYF. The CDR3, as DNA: TGTGCCAGCAGCTTGGGACAGGGGGCTAACTCTGGAAACACCATATATTTT.

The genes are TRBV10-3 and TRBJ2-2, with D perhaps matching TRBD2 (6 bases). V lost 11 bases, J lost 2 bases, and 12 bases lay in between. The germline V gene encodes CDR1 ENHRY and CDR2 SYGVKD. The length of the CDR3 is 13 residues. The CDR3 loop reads CAVGRPNTGELFF. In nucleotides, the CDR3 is TGTGCCGTGGGGAGGCCTAACACCGGGGAGCTGTTTTTT.

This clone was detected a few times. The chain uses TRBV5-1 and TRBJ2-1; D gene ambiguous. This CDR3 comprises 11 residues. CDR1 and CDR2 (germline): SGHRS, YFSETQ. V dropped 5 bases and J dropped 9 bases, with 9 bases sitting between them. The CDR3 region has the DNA TGCGCCAGCAGGTCCAGCAGTGAGCAGTTCTTC. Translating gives CASRSSSEQFF.

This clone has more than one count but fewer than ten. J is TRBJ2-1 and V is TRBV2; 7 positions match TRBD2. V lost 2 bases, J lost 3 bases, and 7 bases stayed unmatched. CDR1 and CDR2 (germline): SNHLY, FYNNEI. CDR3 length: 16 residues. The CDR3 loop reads CASSEKLRDYYNEQFF. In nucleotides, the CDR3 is TGTGCCAGCAGTGAAAAGTTGAGGGACTACTACAATGAGCAGTTCTTC. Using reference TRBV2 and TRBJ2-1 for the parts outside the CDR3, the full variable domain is EPEVTQTPSHQVTQMGQEVILRCVPISNHLYFYWYRQILGQKVEFLVSFYNNEISEKSEIFDDQFSVERPDGSNFTLKIRSTKLEDSAMYFCASSEKLRDYYNEQFFGPGTRLTVL.

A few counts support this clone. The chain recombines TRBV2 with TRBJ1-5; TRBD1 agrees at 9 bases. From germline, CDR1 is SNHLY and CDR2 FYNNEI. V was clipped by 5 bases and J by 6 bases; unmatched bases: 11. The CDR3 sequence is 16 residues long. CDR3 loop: CASSTTTGGRGQPQHF. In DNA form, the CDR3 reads TGTGCCAGCAGTACCACAACAGGGGGCCGCGGTCAGCCCCAGCATTTT. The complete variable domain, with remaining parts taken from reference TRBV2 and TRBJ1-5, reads EPEVTQTPSHQVTQMGQEVILRCVPISNHLYFYWYRQILGQKVEFLVSFYNNEISEKSEIFDDQFSVERPDGSNFTLKIRSTKLEDSAMYFCASSTTTGGRGQPQHFGDGTRLSIL.

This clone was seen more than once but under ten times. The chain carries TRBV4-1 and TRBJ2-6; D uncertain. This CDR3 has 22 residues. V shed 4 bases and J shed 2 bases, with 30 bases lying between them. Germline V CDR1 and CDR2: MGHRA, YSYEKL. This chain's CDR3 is CASSRISDVTAPRRTGANVLTF. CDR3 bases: TGCGCCAGCAGCCGAATCTCGGACGTTACGGCCCCTCGACGAACTGGGGCCAACGTCCTGACTTTC.

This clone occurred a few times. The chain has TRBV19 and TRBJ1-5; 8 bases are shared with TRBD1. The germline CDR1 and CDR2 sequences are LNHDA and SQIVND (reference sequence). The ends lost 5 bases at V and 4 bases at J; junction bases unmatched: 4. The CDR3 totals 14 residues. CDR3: CASSPRTGNQPQHF. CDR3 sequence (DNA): TGTGCCAGTAGTCCCCGGACAGGGAATCAGCCCCAGCATTTT.

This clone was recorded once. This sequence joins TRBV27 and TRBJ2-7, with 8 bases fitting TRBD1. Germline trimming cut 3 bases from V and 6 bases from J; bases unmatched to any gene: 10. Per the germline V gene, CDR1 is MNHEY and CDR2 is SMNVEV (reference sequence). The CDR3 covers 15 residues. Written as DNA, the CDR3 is TGTGCCAGCAGTTTCACTCCCAGGGGGCAGTTCGAGCAGTACTTC. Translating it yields CASSFTPRGQFEQYF.

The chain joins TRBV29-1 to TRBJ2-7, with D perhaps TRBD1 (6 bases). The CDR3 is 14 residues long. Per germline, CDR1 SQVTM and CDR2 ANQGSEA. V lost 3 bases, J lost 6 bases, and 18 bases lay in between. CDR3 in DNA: TGCAGCGTTGATCTGGGCCAACAGGGTCCCGAGCAGTACTTC. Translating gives CSVDLGQQGPEQYF.

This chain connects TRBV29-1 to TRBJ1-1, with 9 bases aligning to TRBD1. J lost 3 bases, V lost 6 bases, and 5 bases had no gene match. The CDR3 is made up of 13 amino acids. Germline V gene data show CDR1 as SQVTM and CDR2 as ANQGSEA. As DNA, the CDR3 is TGCAGCGTCGTTGGACAGGGGCACACTGAAGCTTTCTTT. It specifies CSVVGQGHTEAFF.